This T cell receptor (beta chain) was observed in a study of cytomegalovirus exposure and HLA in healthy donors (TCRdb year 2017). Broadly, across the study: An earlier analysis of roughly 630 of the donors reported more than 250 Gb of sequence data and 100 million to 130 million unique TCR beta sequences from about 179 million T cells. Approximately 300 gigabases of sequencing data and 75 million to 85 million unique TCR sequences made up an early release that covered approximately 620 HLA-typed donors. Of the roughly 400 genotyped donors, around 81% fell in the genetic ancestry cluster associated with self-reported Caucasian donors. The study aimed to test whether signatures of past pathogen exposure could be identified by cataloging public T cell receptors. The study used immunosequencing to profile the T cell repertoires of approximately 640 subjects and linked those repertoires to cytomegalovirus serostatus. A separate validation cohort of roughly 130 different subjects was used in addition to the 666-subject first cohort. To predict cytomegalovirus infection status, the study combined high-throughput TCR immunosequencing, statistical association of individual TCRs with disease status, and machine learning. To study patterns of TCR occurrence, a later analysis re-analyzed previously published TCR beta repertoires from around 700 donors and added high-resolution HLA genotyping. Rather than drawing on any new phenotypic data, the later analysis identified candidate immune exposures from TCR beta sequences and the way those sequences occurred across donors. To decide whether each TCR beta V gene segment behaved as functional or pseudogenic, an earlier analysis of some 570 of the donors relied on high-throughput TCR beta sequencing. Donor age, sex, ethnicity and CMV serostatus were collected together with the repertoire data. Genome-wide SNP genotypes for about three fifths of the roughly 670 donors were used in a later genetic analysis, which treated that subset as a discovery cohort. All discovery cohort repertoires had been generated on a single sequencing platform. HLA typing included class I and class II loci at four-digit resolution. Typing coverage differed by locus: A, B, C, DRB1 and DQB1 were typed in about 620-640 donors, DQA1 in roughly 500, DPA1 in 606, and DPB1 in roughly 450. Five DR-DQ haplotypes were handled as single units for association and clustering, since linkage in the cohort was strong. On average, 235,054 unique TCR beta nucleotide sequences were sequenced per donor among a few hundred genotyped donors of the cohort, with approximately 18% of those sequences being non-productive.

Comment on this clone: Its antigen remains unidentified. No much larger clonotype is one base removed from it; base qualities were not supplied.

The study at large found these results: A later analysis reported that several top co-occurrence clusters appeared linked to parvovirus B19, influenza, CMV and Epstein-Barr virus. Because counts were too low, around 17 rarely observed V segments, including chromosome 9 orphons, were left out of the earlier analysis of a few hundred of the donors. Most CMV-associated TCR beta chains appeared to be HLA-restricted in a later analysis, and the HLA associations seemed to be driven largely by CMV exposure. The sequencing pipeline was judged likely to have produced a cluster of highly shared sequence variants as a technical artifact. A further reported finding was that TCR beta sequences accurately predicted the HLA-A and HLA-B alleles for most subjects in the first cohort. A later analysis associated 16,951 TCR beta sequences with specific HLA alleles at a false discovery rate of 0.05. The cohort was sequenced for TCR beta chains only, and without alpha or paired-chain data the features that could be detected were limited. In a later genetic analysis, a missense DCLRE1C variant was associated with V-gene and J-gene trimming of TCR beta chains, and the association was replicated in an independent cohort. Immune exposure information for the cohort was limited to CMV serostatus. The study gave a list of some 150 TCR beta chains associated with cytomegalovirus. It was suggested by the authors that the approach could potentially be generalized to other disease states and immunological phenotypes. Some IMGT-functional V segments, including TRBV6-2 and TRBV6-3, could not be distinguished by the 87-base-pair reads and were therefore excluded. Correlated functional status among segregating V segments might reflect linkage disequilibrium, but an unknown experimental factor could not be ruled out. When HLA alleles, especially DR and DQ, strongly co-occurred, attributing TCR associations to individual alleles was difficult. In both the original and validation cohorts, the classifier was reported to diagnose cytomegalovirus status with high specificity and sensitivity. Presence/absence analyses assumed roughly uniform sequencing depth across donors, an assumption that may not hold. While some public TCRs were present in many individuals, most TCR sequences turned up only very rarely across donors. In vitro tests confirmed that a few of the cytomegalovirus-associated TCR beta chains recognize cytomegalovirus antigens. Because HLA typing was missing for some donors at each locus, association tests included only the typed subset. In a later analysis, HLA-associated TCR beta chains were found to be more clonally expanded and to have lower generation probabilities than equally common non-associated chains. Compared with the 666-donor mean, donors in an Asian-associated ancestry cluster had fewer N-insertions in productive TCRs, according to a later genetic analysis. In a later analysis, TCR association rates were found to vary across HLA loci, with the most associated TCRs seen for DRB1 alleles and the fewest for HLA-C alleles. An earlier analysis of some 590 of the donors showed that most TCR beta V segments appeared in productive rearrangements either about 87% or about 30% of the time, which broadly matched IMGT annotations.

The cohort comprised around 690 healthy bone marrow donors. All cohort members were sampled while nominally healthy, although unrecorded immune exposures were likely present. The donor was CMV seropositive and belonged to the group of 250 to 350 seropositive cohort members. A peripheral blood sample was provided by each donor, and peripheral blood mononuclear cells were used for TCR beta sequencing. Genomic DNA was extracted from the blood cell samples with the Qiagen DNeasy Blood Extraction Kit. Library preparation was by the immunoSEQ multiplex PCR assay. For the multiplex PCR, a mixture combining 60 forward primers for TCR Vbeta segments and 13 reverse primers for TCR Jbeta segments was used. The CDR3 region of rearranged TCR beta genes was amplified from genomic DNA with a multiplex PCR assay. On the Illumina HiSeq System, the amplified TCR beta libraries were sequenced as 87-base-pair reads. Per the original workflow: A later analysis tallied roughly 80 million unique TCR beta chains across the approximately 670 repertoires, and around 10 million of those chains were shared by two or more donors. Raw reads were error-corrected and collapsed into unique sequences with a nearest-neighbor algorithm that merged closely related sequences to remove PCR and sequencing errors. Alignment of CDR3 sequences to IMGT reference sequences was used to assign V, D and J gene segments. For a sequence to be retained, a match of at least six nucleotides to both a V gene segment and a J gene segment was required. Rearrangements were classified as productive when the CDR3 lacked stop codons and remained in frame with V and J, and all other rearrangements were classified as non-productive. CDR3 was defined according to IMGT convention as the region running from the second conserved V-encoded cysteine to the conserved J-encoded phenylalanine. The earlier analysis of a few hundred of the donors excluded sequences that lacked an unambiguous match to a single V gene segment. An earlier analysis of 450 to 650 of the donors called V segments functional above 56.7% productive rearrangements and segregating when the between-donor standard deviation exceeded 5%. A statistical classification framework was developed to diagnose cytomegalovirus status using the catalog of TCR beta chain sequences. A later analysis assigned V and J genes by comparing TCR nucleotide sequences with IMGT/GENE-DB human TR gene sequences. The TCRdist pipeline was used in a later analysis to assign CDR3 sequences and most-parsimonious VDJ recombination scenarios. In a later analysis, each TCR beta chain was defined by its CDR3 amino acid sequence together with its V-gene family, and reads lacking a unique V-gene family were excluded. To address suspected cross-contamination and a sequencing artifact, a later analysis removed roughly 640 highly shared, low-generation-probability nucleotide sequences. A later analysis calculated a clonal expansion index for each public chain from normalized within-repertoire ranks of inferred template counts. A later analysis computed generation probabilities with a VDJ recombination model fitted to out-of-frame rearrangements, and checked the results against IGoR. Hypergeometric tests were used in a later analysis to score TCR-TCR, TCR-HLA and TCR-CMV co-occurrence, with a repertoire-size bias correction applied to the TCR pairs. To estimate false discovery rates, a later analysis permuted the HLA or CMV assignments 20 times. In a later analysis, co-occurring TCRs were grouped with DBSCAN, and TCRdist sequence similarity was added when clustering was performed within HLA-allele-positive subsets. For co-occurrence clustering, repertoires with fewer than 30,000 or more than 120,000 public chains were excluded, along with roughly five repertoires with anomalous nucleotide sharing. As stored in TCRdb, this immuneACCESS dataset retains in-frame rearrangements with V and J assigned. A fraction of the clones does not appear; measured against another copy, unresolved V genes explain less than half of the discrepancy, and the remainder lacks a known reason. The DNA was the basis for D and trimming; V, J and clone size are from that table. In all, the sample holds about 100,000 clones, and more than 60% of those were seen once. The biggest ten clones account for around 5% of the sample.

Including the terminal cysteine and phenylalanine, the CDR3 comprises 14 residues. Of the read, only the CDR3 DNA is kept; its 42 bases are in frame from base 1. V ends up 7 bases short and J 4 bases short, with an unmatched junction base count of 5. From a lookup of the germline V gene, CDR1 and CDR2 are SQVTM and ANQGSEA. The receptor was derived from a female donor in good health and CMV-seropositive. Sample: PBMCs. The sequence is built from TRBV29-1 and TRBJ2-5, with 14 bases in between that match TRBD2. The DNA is TGCAGCGCTAGACTAGCGGGAGGGCCAGAGACCCAGTACTTC. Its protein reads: CSARLAGGPETQYF.